These T cell receptor beta chains were read from a single sample in a study of cytomegalovirus exposure and HLA in healthy donors. The assay was immunoSEQ multiplex PCR, and TCRdb's table has in-frame clones only and misses some. Here the sample spans under 150,000 clones, roughly 80% being singletons. Sequenced input: PBMCs. The receptors shown here come from a middle-aged woman in good health and CMV-seropositive. CDR3s include the opening cysteine and the closing phenylalanine or tryptophan. The D gene is left open where the match is weak. Only some rows state a clone size, as once, few, many or a class for expanded clones.

d_gene | len | abundance | j_gene | v_gene | CDR3aa | CDR3nt
- | 16 | once | TRBJ1-1 | TRBV7-2 | CASSQTGRRANTEAFF | TGTGCCAGCAGCCAGACCGGGCGGCGGGCGAACACTGAAGCTTTCTTT
- | 11 | - | TRBJ2-7 | TRBV5-1 | CASSFSREQYF | TGCGCCAGCAGCTTTTCACGGGAGCAGTACTTC
TRBD2 | 15 | - | TRBJ2-7 | TRBV28 | CASSRLAGTSYEQYF | TGTGCCAGCAGTCGACTAGCGGGGACCTCCTACGAGCAGTACTTC
TRBD1 | 13 | - | TRBJ2-7 | TRBV11-2 | CASRTGGSHEQYF | TGTGCCAGCAGAACAGGGGGCTCCCACGAGCAGTACTTC
TRBD2 | 17 | - | TRBJ2-3 | TRBV6-1 | CASSASLGSGGADTQYF | TGTGCCAGCAGTGCATCTTTGGGCAGCGGGGGAGCAGATACGCAGTATTTT
TRBD2 | 18 | - | TRBJ2-5 | TRBV30 | CAWSGTSGGNSYQETQYF | TGTGCCTGGAGTGGGACTAGCGGGGGGAACTCTTACCAAGAGACCCAGTACTTC
- | 13 | few | TRBJ1-3 | TRBV28 | CASDSGHRNTIYF | TGTGCCAGCGACTCGGGACACCGAAACACCATATATTTT
TRBD1 | 13 | - | TRBJ1-2 | TRBV28 | CAANRQGFYGYTF | TGTGCCGCAAACCGACAGGGATTCTATGGCTACACCTTC
TRBD1 | 15 | - | TRBJ1-2 | TRBV4-3 | CASSQEFWDSYGYTF | TGCGCCAGCAGCCAAGAATTCTGGGACAGTTATGGCTACACCTTC
- | 13 | - | TRBJ1-6 | TRBV10-2 | CASSDLYNSPLHF | TGCGCCAGCAGTGACCTCTATAATTCACCCCTCCACTTT
- | 14 | - | TRBJ1-5 | TRBV6-5 | CASRTNLGNQPQHF | TGTGCCAGCAGAACAAATTTGGGCAATCAGCCCCAGCATTTT
- | 12 | - | TRBJ1-2 | TRBV5-6 | CASSPRRRGYTF | TGTGCCAGCAGCCCGAGGAGACGGGGCTACACCTTC
- | 15 | few | TRBJ1-6 | TRBV6-1 | CASSEVQGYNSPLHF | TGTGCCAGCAGTGAAGTACAGGGATACAATTCACCCCTCCACTTT
TRBD1 | 13 | - | TRBJ1-2 | TRBV2 | CASSVLTGRGYTF | TGTGCCAGCAGTGTATTGACAGGGCGAGGCTACACCTTC
TRBD2 | 14 | once | TRBJ2-7 | TRBV7-2 | CASSAGGGAYEQYF | TGTGCCAGCAGCGCGGGCGGGGGGGCGTACGAGCAGTACTTC
- | 16 | - | TRBJ1-2 | TRBV5-4 | CASSSRTQPSNYGYTF | TGTGCCAGCAGCTCGAGGACTCAACCTTCTAACTATGGCTACACCTTC
- | 14 | - | TRBJ1-5 | TRBV5-6 | CASSHGVGNQPQHF | TGTGCCAGCAGCCACGGGGTGGGCAATCAGCCCCAGCATTTT
- | 12 | - | TRBJ2-7 | TRBV7-9 | CASSSTLYEQYF | TGTGCCAGCAGCTCTACCCTTTACGAGCAGTACTTC
- | 15 | once | TRBJ2-1 | TRBV6-6 | CASTLTQSSYNEQFF | TGTGCCAGCACCTTGACTCAGAGCTCCTACAATGAGCAGTTCTTC
TRBD1 | 16 | few | TRBJ1-6 | TRBV14 | CASSQAPTGWQSPLHF | TGTGCCAGCAGCCAAGCCCCGACAGGGTGGCAATCACCCCTCCACTTT
- | 14 | many | TRBJ1-5 | TRBV6-5 | CASSYSGGNQPQHF | TGTGCCAGCAGTTACTCGGGGGGAAATCAGCCCCAGCATTTT
- | 13 | - | TRBJ2-1 | TRBV4-1 | CASSQVVGEEQFF | TGCGCCAGCAGCCAAGTAGTAGGGGAAGAGCAGTTCTTC
- | 14 | - | TRBJ2-2 | TRBV6-4 | CASSGQGGTGELFF | TGTGCCAGCAGTGGACAAGGTGGAACCGGGGAGCTGTTTTTT
- | 12 | - | TRBJ1-6 | TRBV30 | CAWRRSSGPLHF | TGTGCCTGGAGACGGAGCTCGGGACCCCTCCACTTT
- | 14 | - | TRBJ1-1 | TRBV7-2 | CASSLEVVNTEAFF | TGTGCCAGCAGCTTAGAAGTAGTTAACACTGAAGCTTTCTTT
TRBD2 | 17 | - | TRBJ2-5 | TRBV5-1 | CASSFGTSGLTGETQYF | TGCGCCAGCAGCTTTGGGACTAGCGGCCTAACGGGAGAGACCCAGTACTTC
- | 17 | few | TRBJ2-6 | TRBV7-2 | CASSPARGLSGANVLTF | TGTGCCAGCAGCCCCGCCAGGGGATTATCTGGGGCCAACGTCCTGACTTTC
TRBD1 | 18 | - | TRBJ2-3 | TRBV27 | CASSLWGLRGLGGDTQYF | TGTGCCAGCAGTTTATGGGGCCTAAGGGGGCTTGGAGGAGATACGCAGTATTTT
TRBD2 | 18 | once | TRBJ2-1 | TRBV15 | CATSSQFQLAGANNEQFF | TGTGCCACCAGCAGTCAATTCCAACTAGCGGGAGCGAACAATGAGCAGTTCTTC